The 27 T cell receptor beta chains reported below all come from one sample, sequenced in a study of T-cell memory formation after mild COVID-19 (dated by TCRdb to the early 2020s). The method was 5' RACE. This sample was sequenced with an Illumina NovaSeq 6000. In TCRdb, the public reads were trimmed at Q25 with fastp and aligned with MiXCR, with productive beta chains retained. Entries that share a CDR3 protein sequence are merged under the most common genes and DNA. For this sample there are approximately 210,000 distinct CDR3 sequences; over 9.5% appear just once. The ten largest clones take up under 3.5% of the sample. Sequenced material: PBMCs or a T cell subset sorted from them (not recorded which). These receptors were obtained from a man between 18 and 29 years old who had mild COVID-19 (a few samples of this study predate the infection). The sample titles of this study are shuffled in the database, so cell type and time point are left out; the donor was told from shared clones.

The rearrangement joins TRBV7-2 to TRBJ2-1; TRBD1 is a possible D gene (6 bases). The CDR3 has 14 amino acids. V was pared by 5 bases and J by 13 bases, with 21 bases between. Germline-derived CDR1 and CDR2 are SGHTA and FQGNSA. The CDR3 loop is CASSPDRLGNEQFF. The CDR3 DNA reads TGTGCCAGCAGCCCAGACAGGCTAGGCAACGAACAGTTCTTC.

The V gene is TRBV6-2 or TRBV6-3, the J gene TRBJ2-3, with TRBD2 identical over 8 bases. From germline, CDR1 is MNHEY and CDR2 SVGEGT. The length of the CDR3 is 13 residues. V dropped 6 bases and J dropped 2; count of bases not matched to a gene: 1. The DNA of the CDR3 is TGTGCCAGCAGCGGACTAGCCACAGATACGCAGTATTTT. Translated, it gives CASSGLATDTQYF.

The gene calls are TRBV10-3 and TRBJ2-5; D is ambiguous. V lost 10 bases and J 1 base, leaving 13 bases between the germline ends. Germline loops: CDR1 ENHRY, CDR2 SYGVKD. The CDR3 loop spans 13 amino acids. The CDR3 nucleotides are TGTGCCACCACCGGAGCACCCCAAGAGACCCAGTACTTC. This encodes CATTGAPQETQYF.

The J gene is TRBJ2-3, the V gene TRBV2, with 7 positions matching TRBD1. CDR1 is SNHLY, CDR2 FYNNEI, per germline. CDR3 length: 15 amino acids. J lost 4 bases, V lost 3 bases, and 7 bases had no gene match. The CDR3, as DNA: TGTGCCAGCAGTGACGACAGGGTGGGTCCAGATACGCAGTATTTT. This encodes CASSDDRVGPDTQYF.

This clonotype was recorded once. The chain employs TRBV5-6 and TRBJ1-2; D is ambiguous. Trimming cost V 0 bases and J 7 bases, with 13 bases left between them. The CDR3 is 14 residues long. Germline CDR1 is SGHDT and CDR2 is YYEEEE. CDR3 nucleotides: TGTGCCAGCAGCTTGGATGCGACCTGGGGTGGCTACACCTTC. Its protein product is CASSLDATWGGYTF.

This clonotype was found a few times. This rearrangement joins TRBV6-6 to TRBJ1-5; D is uncertain. The CDR3 totals 17 residues. Trimming took off 5 bases at V and 0 bases at J, with 17 bases between the two ends. Germline V lookup: CDR1 MNHNY, CDR2 SVGAGI (reference sequence). CDR3 DNA sequence: TGTGCCAGCAGTCGCTCCAGCGGGTTCACTAGCAATCAGCCCCAGCATTTT. It is translated as CASSRSSGFTSNQPQHF.

This clonotype came up a few times. The V and J genes are TRBV9 and TRBJ2-5, with D perhaps TRBD1 (6 bases). CDR1 is SGDLS, CDR2 YYNGEE, per germline. The CDR3 runs 14 residues. V lost 0 bases and J 3 bases, leaving 9 bases between the germline ends. CDR3 region: CASSVGNREETQYF. Here the CDR3 DNA reads TGTGCCAGCAGCGTAGGAAACAGGGAAGAGACCCAGTACTTC.

In this sample, this clonotype turned up many times. This chain uses TRBV7-2 with TRBJ1-1; the D is unclear. The CDR3 sequence is 13 residues long. The germline V gene has CDR1 SGHTA and CDR2 FQGNSA. V lost 3 bases, J lost 11 bases, and 16 bases lay in between. CDR3 sequence (DNA): TGTGCCAGCAGCTTGTTGGGGAGAGTTACTGCTTTCTTT. It translates to CASSLLGRVTAFF.

The chain joins TRBV5-4 to TRBJ1-2, with TRBD1 as a possible D gene (5 bases). The CDR3 runs to 18 residues. CDR1 is SGHNT, CDR2 YYREEE, per germline (reference sequence). Trimming cost V 6 bases and J 6 bases, with 30 bases left between them. Here the CDR3 DNA reads TGTGCCAGCAACAAAGGAGGTCCGGGACTTAGAAATAAGGATGGCTACACCTTC. Protein sequence: CASNKGGPGLRNKDGYTF.

This clonotype was observed at least ten times. CDR3 sequence: CASSPDSSGGRLFF. CDR3 nucleotide sequence: TGTGCCAGCAGCCCGGACTCCAGCGGCGGGAGGCTGTTTTTT. J is TRBJ2-2 and V is TRBV7-2; 7 bases line up with TRBD2. There are 14 residues in the CDR3. Germline V CDR1 and CDR2: SGHTA, FQGNSA. Unmatched junction bases numbered 13, after V lost 5 bases and J lost 13 bases.

Only a few counts were recorded for this clonotype. The chain is built from TRBV7-2 and TRBJ2-3; D is uncertain. Germline-derived CDR1 and CDR2 are SGHTA and FQGNSA. Trimming took 5 bases from V and 2 from J, leaving 11 bases between them. The CDR3 contains 14 residues. CDR3 DNA sequence: TGTGCCAGCAGCCGTAGTGCCACCACAGATACGCAGTATTTT. Protein product: CASSRSATTDTQYF.

V is TRBV2 and J is TRBJ2-7; 11 bases are a match to TRBD1. The V segment lost 8 bases and the J segment 6 bases; nucleotides outside the gene matches: 9. CDR1 and CDR2 from the germline V gene are SNHLY and FYNNEI. The CDR3 extends over 14 amino acids. The CDR3 loop reads CASLFWGQGGEQYF. The DNA of the CDR3 is TGTGCCAGCTTGTTCTGGGGACAGGGGGGCGAGCAGTACTTC.

This clonotype occurred a few times. The chain employs TRBV6-2 or TRBV6-3 and TRBJ1-5; 7 nucleotides agree with TRBD1. V was pared by 4 bases and J by 5 bases, with 2 bases of the junction left unmatched. CDR1 and CDR2 from the germline V gene are MNHEY and SVGEGT. CDR3 size: 13 residues. In nucleotides, the CDR3 is TGTGCCAGCAGTTGGGACAGACATCAGCCCCAGCATTTT. Protein sequence: CASSWDRHQPQHF.

This clonotype was seen more than once but under ten times. The gene calls are TRBV20-1 and TRBJ2-3; a weak D match, TRBD2 (6 bases). CDR1 is DFQATT and CDR2 is SNEGSKA in the germline V gene (reference sequence). The CDR3 covers 13 residues. The V end was cut by 7 bases, the J end by 2 bases, with 13 bases between. The CDR3 DNA follows: TGCAGTGTCCCGACTAGAATCACAGATACGCAGTATTTT. The encoded protein is CSVPTRITDTQYF.

V gene TRBV7-2 combines with J gene TRBJ1-2; D perhaps matches TRBD1 (6 bases). There are 15 residues in the CDR3. From germline, CDR1 is SGHTA and CDR2 FQGNSA. Trimming took off 5 bases at V and 0 bases at J, with 13 bases between the two ends. The CDR3, as DNA: TGTGCCAGCAGCCAGGGGAGGACCTCTAACTATGGCTACACCTTC. It codes for CASSQGRTSNYGYTF. The full variable domain, completed using reference TRBV7-2 and TRBJ1-2, is GAGVSQSPSNKVTEKGKDVELRCDPISGHTALYWYRQSLGQGLEFLIYFQGNSAPDKSGLPSDRFSAERTGGSVSTLTIQRTQQEDSAVYLCASSQGRTSNYGYTFGSGTRLTVV.

This clonotype was observed many times. This CDR3 is CASSLAPQETQYF. The DNA of the CDR3 is TGTGCCAGCAGCTTAGCTCCTCAAGAGACCCAGTACTTC. V usage is TRBV7-6 and J usage is TRBJ2-5; D is unclear. The CDR3 totals 13 residues. V was trimmed by 0 bases and J by 2 bases, leaving 4 bases between them. Germline-derived CDR1 and CDR2 are SGHVS and FNYEAQ.

This clonotype showed up just a few times. The genes are TRBV7-2 and TRBJ2-5; TRBD2 aligns across 9 bases. V trimming: 1 base; J trimming: 9 bases; junction bases outside the gene matches: 9. The CDR3 spans 15 residues. Per germline, CDR1 SGHTA and CDR2 FQGNSA. CDR3 region: CASSLGTPGTSPQYF. The DNA of the CDR3 is TGTGCCAGCAGCTTAGGCACCCCCGGGACTAGCCCCCAGTACTTC.

The V and J genes are TRBV5-4 and TRBJ2-3; TRBD2 matches 7 bases. Losses at the gene ends were 4 bases for V and 4 bases for J; bases not matched to a gene: 9. Germline lookup yields CDR1 SGHNT and CDR2 YYREEE (reference sequence). This CDR3 is built from 15 residues. CDR3 nucleotides: TGTGCCAGCAGCCCCCCCGGGGGGTCGGCAGATACGCAGTATTTT. Its protein is CASSPPGGSADTQYF. Drawing the rest from reference TRBV5-4 and TRBJ2-3, the complete variable domain is ETGVTQSPTHLIKTRGQQVTLRCSSQSGHNTVSWYQQALGQGPQFIFQYYREEENGRGNFPPRFSGLQFPNYSSELNVNALELDDSALYLCASSPPGGSADTQYFGPGTRLTVL.

This clonotype was seen only a few times. The CDR3 is CASSEAGLQGNEQFF. DNA for the CDR3: TGTGCCAGCTCAGAGGCGGGACTCCAAGGCAATGAGCAGTTCTTC. The chain combines TRBV18 with TRBJ2-1, with D possibly TRBD2 on 6 matching bases. CDR1 is KGHSH and CDR2 is LQKENI in the germline V gene. V lost 5 bases and J lost 6, with 17 bases in between. This CDR3 is 15 amino acids long.

This clonotype was counted once. The chain employs TRBV28 and TRBJ1-1; D is perhaps TRBD1 (5 bases). V was pared by 3 bases and J by 4 bases, with 12 bases between. The CDR3 is made up of 14 amino acids. Germline V gene sequence: CDR1 MDHEN, CDR2 SYDVKM. The CDR3 sequence: CASSFGGLVTEAFF. DNA for the CDR3: TGTGCCAGCAGTTTCGGGGGTTTGGTCACTGAAGCTTTCTTT.

In its sample, this clonotype was seen a few times. The chain recombines TRBV15 with TRBJ1-2; D not certain. The V gene's germline CDR1 is LNHNV and CDR2 YYDKDF (reference sequence). The CDR3 covers 13 residues. V shed 4 bases and J shed 10 bases, with 16 bases lying between them. Here the CDR3 reads CATSTPQPFAYTF. CDR3 in DNA: TGTGCCACCAGCACCCCCCAACCCTTTGCCTACACCTTC.

V gene TRBV3-1 combines with J gene TRBJ1-1; D is unclear. Germline CDR1 and CDR2: LGHDT and YNNKEL (reference sequence). Trimming left V 6 bases short and J 0 bases short, with 8 bases between. This CDR3 is 13 amino acids long. The CDR3 DNA reads TGTGCCAGCAGGGACGAAATGAACACTGAAGCTTTCTTT. It codes for CASRDEMNTEAFF.

This clonotype was recorded a few times. The chain is built from TRBV20-1 and TRBJ1-6; D is perhaps TRBD1 (6 bases). There are 17 residues in the CDR3. Germline CDR1 reads DFQATT; CDR2 reads SNEGSKA (reference sequence). Trimming shortened V by 0 bases and J by 7 bases, and 19 bases separated the two germline ends. The CDR3 sequence: CSARERGGLSGNSPLHF. CDR3 bases: TGCAGTGCTAGAGAGAGGGGGGGGCTCTCGGGGAATTCACCCCTCCACTTT.

The rearrangement uses TRBV11-2 and TRBJ2-2; TRBD2 agrees at 8 bases. The CDR3 totals 17 residues. The J segment lost 1 base and the V segment lost 2 bases, leaving 6 bases of the junction unmatched. The germline V gene encodes CDR1 SGHAT and CDR2 FQNNGV. The CDR3 region has the DNA TGTGCCAGCAGCTTAATTCCCAGCGGGGGGAACACCGGGGAGCTGTTTTTT. It translates to CASSLIPSGGNTGELFF.

The table lists this clonotype with a few counts. The rearrangement joins TRBV24-1 to TRBJ1-1; D may be TRBD1 (5 bases). Germline assignment: CDR1 KGHDR and CDR2 SFDVKD. V was pared by 7 bases and J by 4 bases, with 12 bases between. The CDR3 loop spans 13 amino acids. CDR3 amino acids: CATRNGGGTEAFF. The CDR3 bases are TGTGCCACCAGGAATGGGGGGGGCACTGAAGCTTTCTTT.

The sample holds a few counts of this clonotype. V and J are TRBV5-5 and TRBJ2-1; the D gene is possibly TRBD1 (6 bases). The V gene lost 0 bases and the J gene lost 12 bases, with 10 bases spanning the gap. The CDR3 extends over 12 amino acids. Germline V gives CDR1 SGHKS, CDR2 YYEKEE (reference sequence). The CDR3, as DNA: TGTGCCAGCAGCTTGGAGGGCAGGGGGCAGTTCTTC. Translated: CASSLEGRGQFF.

This clonotype has just a few counts. The chain has TRBV28 and TRBJ1-1, with 7 nucleotides matching TRBD1. The junction had 3 bases not matched to a gene; V was cut back by 7 bases and J by 1 base. The CDR3 has 13 residues. The germline gives CDR1 MDHEN, CDR2 SYDVKM. CDR3 DNA sequence: TGTGCCAGCAAGTCAGGGGGGAACACTGAAGCTTTCTTT. It yields the protein CASKSGGNTEAFF.